This T cell receptor beta chain was identified during a study of cytomegalovirus exposure and HLA in healthy donors. About the research overall: From HLA-typed donors, an early data release held some 91 million unique TCRs.

With respect to this clone: Its target is not known.

13 Jbeta primers and 60 Vbeta primers were used for the PCR. Repertoires were generated with immunoSEQ multiplex PCR, while TCRdb's copy carries only in-frame clones and drops some. The sample consists of about 130,000 clones, around 72% of them appearing once. Study findings and constraints: There were around 160 TCR beta chains listed as cytomegalovirus-associated.

The receptor was derived from a woman in her late teens or twenties in good health and CMV-seronegative. Sequencing was carried out using PBMCs.

CDR3 sequence reads: CASSLSGSHNEQFF. Here the CDR3 DNA reads TGTGCCAGCAGCCTTAGCGGGAGCCACAATGAGCAGTTCTTC. The chain uses TRBV6-6 and TRBJ2-1; 9 positions match TRBD2. Trimming removed 6 bases from V and 5 bases from J; junction bases left unmatched: 5. This CDR3 comprises 14 residues. Germline assignment: CDR1 MNHNY and CDR2 SVGAGI (reference sequence).